This TCR beta chain was recovered during a study of blood T cell repertoires in COVID-19. At the level of the study: T cells, B-cell-depleted T cells, or PBMCs supplied cDNA or gDNA.

Looked up from germline, CDR1 is LGHDT and CDR2 is YNNKEL (reference sequence). This CDR3 contains 17 residues. The trim removed 6 bases at V and 0 bases at J, leaving 7 bases unmatched. This clone came up many times. As originally analysed: Scientists estimated how many nucleated cells there were by amplifying reference gene primers. Sequencing was performed with immunoSEQ multiplex PCR; in TCRdb, only in-frame clones are kept and a portion is missing. Clone size and the V and J calls come from that table; the DNA yielded D and trimming. The sample comprises 90,000 to 150,000 clones, roughly 80% of which are singletons, and about 2.5% rests with the top ten.

The TCR was taken from a man aged 45-60 years with acute or convalescent COVID-19. Sequenced sample: peripheral blood. The J gene is TRBJ1-6, the V gene TRBV3-1 (or the pseudogene TRBV3-2); 8 bases align to TRBD1. The CDR3 loop reads CASSSRQGSSYNSPLHF. The CDR3, as DNA: TGTGCCAGCAGTTCCCGACAGGGGAGCTCCTATAATTCACCCCTCCACTTT.